The subject of this entry is one TCR beta chain. The antigen is not known. The sample is drawn from a study of chemoradiotherapy in HPV16-positive cancers. Study-wide findings and caveats: Non-HPV-specific T cells did not expand in tumors during treatment, whereas candidate HPV-specific clones and E7-related motifs did. The functional HPV-specific definition rests on just two HPV16-positive patients. In HPV16-positive patients, HPV-responsive T-cell expansion tracked better recurrence-free survival.

Method: immunoSEQ multiplex PCR; TCRdb's copy keeps in-frame clones and lacks some. The table shows 5,700 or so clones, with 55% to 85% occurring only once. Over chemoradiotherapy, repertoires were sampled more than once. CDR1 and CDR2 (germline): DFQATT, SNEGSKA (reference sequence). CDR3 length: 11 amino acids. Trimming pared 2 bases from V and 14 bases from J, leaving 13 bases between. This sequence originates from a human donor with HPV-associated anogenital cancer. The V gene is TRBV20-1, the J gene TRBJ2-1, with D unclear. Sequences were derived from tumor tissue, sampled from a patient who underwent chemoradiotherapy. CDR3 sequence reads: CSARRENSKFF. The CDR3 nucleotides are TGCAGTGCTAGACGCGAAAATAGCAAGTTCTTC.